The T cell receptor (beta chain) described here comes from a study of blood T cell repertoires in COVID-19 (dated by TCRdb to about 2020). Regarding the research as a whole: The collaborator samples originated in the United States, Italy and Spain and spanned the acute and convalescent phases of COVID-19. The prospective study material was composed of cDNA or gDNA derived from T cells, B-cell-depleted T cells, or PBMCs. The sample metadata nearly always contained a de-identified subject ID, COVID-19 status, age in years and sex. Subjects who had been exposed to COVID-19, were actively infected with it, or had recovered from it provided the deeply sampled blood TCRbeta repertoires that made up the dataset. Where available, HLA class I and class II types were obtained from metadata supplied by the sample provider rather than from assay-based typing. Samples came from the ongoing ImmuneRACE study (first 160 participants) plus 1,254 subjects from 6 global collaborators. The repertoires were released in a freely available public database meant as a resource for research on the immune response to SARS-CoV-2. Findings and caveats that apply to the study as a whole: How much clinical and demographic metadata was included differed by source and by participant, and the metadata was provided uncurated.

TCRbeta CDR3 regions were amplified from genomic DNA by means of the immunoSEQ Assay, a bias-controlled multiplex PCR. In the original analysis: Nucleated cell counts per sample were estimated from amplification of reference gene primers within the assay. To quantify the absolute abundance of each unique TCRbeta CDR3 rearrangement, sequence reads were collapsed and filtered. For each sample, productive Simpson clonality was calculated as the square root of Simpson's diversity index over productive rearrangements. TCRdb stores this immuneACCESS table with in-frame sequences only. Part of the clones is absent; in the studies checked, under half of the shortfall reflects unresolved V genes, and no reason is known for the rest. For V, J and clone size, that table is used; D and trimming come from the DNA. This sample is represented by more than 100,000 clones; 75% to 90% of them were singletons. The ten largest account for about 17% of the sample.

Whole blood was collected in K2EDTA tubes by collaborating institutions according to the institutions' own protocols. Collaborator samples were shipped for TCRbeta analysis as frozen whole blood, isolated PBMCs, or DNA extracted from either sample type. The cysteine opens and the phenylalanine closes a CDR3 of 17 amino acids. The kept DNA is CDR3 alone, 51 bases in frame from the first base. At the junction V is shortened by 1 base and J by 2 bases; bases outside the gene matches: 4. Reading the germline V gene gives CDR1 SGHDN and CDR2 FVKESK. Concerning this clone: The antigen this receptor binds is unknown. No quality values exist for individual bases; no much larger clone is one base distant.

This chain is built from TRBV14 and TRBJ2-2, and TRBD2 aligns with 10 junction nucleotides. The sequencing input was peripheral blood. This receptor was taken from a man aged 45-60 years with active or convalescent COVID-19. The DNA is TGTGCCAGCAGCCAAGGGACTAGCGGTTATAACACCGGGGAGCTGTTTTTT. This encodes CASSQGTSGYNTGELFF.